A selection of T cell receptor beta chains follows, all from one sample in a study of T cells after yellow fever vaccination. TCRdb used MiXCR to reprocess the 5' RACE reads, holding one entry per CDR3 protein. The repertoire holds about 400,000 distinct CDR3 sequences, with around 6.5% as singletons. The sequencing used PBMCs, collected 5 days after the yellow fever booster vaccination. The receptors derive from a man aged 30-40 years who received the YFV17D yellow fever vaccine. CDR3s include the opening cysteine and the closing phenylalanine or tryptophan. A D gene is named only where the DNA matches it firmly. Clone size is stated in some rows and not others, as once, few, many or a class when expanded.

>15|TRBV10-2|NA|many|TRBJ2-5
CASIPREGAGETQYF
TGCGCCAGCATCCCGCGAGAAGGGGCGGGTGAGACCCAGTACTTC
>14|TRBV20-1|NA|NA|TRBJ2-1
CSASQPPLHNEQFF
TGCAGTGCTAGTCAGCCGCCCCTTCACAATGAGCAGTTCTTC
>14|TRBV20-1|NA|many|TRBJ1-1
CSAQGGGGNTEAFF
TGCAGTGCCCAAGGGGGGGGTGGGAACACTGAAGCTTTCTTT
>13|TRBV12-3/TRBV12-4|NA|NA|TRBJ1-2
CASSSARDNGYTF
TGTGCCAGCAGTTCGGCCAGGGATAATGGCTACACCTTC
>15|TRBV4-3|TRBD2|many|TRBJ2-1
CASSPVLVAGGEQFF
TGCGCCAGCAGCCCCGTATTGGTAGCGGGAGGTGAGCAGTTCTTC
>15|TRBV7-2|TRBD2|few|TRBJ2-1
CASSRSGSRGNEQFF
TGTGCCAGCAGCCGAAGCGGGAGTAGGGGCAATGAGCAGTTCTTC
>14|TRBV6-1|NA|many|TRBJ1-6
CASGRAAGASPLHF
TGTGCCAGCGGGAGGGCGGCCGGGGCTTCACCCCTCCACTTT
>12|TRBV20-1|NA|few|TRBJ1-2
CSASGDRDGYTF
TGCAGTGCTAGCGGAGATAGGGATGGCTACACCTTC
>15|TRBV2|TRBD2|NA|TRBJ2-3
CATGGGLRRKDTQYF
TGTGCCACCGGGGGGGGACTAAGAAGGAAGGATACGCAGTATTTT
>13|TRBV6-6|NA|NA|TRBJ2-3
CASKFGGSDTQYF
TGTGCCAGCAAATTCGGAGGTTCAGATACGCAGTATTTT
>19|TRBV20-1|TRBD2|NA|TRBJ2-1
CSATPGLAGGMSSYNEQFF
TGCAGTGCCACGCCGGGACTAGCGGGAGGGATGAGCTCCTACAATGAGCAGTTCTTC
>15|TRBV5-1|TRBD2|many|TRBJ2-1
CASSLTTSGSSAQFF
TGCGCCAGCAGCTTGACGACTAGCGGGAGTAGTGCGCAGTTCTTC
>13|TRBV6-6|NA|NA|TRBJ2-7
CASSIGPNYEQYF
TGTGCCAGCAGTATTGGGCCGAACTACGAGCAGTACTTC
>14|TRBV5-6|NA|NA|TRBJ2-4
CASSWTVAKNIQYF
TGTGCCAGCAGCTGGACAGTGGCCAAAAACATTCAGTACTTC
>12|TRBV20-1|NA|NA|TRBJ2-1
CSATRTYNEQFF
TGCAGTGCTACCCGGACCTACAATGAGCAGTTCTTC
>15|TRBV7-8|NA|NA|TRBJ2-3
CASSLTVRGTDTQYF
TGTGCCAGCAGCCTGACTGTTAGGGGCACAGATACGCAGTATTTT
>15|TRBV20-1|TRBD1|NA|TRBJ2-3
CSARDAHRGPDTQYF
TGCAGTGCTAGAGATGCGCACAGGGGGCCTGATACGCAGTATTTT
>13|TRBV20-1|NA|NA|TRBJ2-7
CSAKLDLTYEQYF
TGCAGTGCAAAACTAGATTTGACCTACGAGCAGTACTTC
>14|TRBV29-1|TRBD1|NA|TRBJ2-7
CSVGTGQGVLEQYF
TGCAGCGTTGGGACGGGACAGGGCGTCCTGGAGCAGTACTTC
>13|TRBV10-3|TRBD1|few|TRBJ2-7
CAISRTGLYEQYF
TGTGCCATCAGTAGGACAGGGTTATATGAGCAGTACTTC
>14|TRBV12-3/TRBV12-4|NA|many|TRBJ2-7
CASSFGRPREEQYF
TGTGCCAGCAGTTTCGGGCGCCCCCGGGAGGAGCAGTACTTC
>14|TRBV20-1|NA|few|TRBJ2-7
CSARDTEGTYEQYF
TGCAGTGCTAGAGATACCGAGGGGACCTACGAGCAGTACTTC
>14|TRBV5-1|TRBD1|many|TRBJ1-1
CASSRQGANTEAFF
TGCGCCAGCAGCCGACAGGGGGCGAATACTGAAGCTTTCTTT
>12|TRBV5-4|TRBD1|many|TRBJ2-1
CAYRGLDNEQFF
TGTGCCTACAGGGGCCTCGACAATGAGCAGTTCTTC
>15|TRBV4-3|NA|many|TRBJ2-7
CASSSLRSGGYEQYF
TGCGCCAGCAGCAGTCTTCGTAGCGGAGGTTACGAGCAGTACTTC
>16|TRBV7-2|NA|NA|TRBJ2-7
CASSPVAAMTPYEQYF
TGTGCCAGCAGCCCAGTAGCGGCAATGACGCCCTACGAGCAGTACTTC
>12|TRBV5-1|NA|few|TRBJ2-2
CASSGGFGELFF
TGCGCCAGCAGCGGGGGCTTCGGGGAGCTGTTTTTT
>16|TRBV19|NA|once|TRBJ1-1
CASTSRGAEMNTEAFF
TGTGCCAGTACCAGCCGAGGGGCGGAAATGAACACTGAAGCTTTCTTT
>16|TRBV24-1|NA|NA|TRBJ2-1
CATSDPGGGSYNEQFF
TGTGCCACCAGTGATCCCGGTGGGGGCTCCTACAATGAGCAGTTCTTC